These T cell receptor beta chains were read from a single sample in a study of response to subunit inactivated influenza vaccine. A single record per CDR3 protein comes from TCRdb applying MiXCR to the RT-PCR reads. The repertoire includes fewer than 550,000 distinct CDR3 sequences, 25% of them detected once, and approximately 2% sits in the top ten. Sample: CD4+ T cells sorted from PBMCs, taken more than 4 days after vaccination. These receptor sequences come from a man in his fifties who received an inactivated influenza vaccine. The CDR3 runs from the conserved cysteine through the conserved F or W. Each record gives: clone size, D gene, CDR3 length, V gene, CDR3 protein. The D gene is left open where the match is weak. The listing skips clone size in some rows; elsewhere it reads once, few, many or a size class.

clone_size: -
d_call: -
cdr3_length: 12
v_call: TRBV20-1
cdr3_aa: CSASSSLGGYTF

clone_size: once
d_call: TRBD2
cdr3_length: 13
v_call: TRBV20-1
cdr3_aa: CSARASGRNEQFF

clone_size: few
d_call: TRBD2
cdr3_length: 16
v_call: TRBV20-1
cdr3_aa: CSARPWTSGNTGELFF

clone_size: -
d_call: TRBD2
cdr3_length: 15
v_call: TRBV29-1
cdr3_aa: CSVDPGLAGVETQYF

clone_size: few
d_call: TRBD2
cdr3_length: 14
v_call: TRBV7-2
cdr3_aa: CASSSRREAETQYF

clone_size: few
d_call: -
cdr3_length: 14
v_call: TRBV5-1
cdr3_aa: CASSIQGLNTEAFF

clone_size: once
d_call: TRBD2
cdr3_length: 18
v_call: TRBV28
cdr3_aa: CASRPLGLAGDWGETQYF

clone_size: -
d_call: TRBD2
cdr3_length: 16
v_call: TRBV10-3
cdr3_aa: CAISEISSSGSYEQYF

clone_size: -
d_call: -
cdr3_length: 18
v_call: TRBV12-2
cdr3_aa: CASRLECVHGGIYNEQFF

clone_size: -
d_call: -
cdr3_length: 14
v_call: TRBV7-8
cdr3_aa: CASSFSLGAYEQYF

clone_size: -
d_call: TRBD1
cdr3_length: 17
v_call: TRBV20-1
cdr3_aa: CSARDPHRGYSNQPQHF

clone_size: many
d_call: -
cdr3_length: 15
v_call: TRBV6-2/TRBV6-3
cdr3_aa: CASSYPRGPTDTQYF

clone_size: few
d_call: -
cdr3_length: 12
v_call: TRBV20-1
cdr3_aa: CSARGRDNEQFF

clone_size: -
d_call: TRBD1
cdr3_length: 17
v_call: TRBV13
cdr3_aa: CASSLRISGQGARGYTF

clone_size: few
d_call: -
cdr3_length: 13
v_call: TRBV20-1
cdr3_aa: CSATTGRNYGYTF

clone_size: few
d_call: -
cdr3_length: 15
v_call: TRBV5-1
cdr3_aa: CASSPDPLTYNEQFF

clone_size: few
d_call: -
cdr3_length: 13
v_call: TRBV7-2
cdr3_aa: CASSLSGKTEAFF

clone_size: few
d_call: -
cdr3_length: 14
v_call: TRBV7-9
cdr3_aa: CASHGGPNTDTQYF

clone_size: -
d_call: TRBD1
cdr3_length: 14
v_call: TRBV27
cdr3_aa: CASSYGDRYNEQFF

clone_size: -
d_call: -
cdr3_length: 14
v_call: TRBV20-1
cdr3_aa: CSAREVTGSYEQYF

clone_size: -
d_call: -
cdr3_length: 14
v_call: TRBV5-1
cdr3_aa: CASKKPGQNTEAFF

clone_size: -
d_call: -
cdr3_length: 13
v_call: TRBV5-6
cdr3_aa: CASSYQWRETQYF

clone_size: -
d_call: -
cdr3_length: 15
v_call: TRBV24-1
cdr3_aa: CATSAGGLGTDTQYF

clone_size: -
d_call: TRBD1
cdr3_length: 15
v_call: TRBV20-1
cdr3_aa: CSARVPGGLTGELFF

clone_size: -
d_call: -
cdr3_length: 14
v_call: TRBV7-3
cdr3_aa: CASSFGSSGNTIYF

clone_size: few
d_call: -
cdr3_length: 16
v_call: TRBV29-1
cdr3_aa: CSVTGWGTQNTGELFF

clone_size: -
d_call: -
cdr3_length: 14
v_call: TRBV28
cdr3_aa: CASSGQGPQETQYF

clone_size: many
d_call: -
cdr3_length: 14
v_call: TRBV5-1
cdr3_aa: CASSLGDSLNEQFF

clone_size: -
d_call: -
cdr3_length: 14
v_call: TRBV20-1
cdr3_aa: CSARAGAGRDTQYF

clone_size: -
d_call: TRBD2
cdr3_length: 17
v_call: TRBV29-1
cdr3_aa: CSVEGFSLAGAGETQYF

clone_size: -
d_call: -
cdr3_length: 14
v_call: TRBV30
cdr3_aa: CAWSAGSGANVLTF

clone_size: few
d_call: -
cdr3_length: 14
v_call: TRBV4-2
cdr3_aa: CASSQDRVTREQYF

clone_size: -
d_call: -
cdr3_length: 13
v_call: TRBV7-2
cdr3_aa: CASSLEGTDRPFF

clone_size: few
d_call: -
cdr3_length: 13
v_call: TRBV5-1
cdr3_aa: CASSFPQKETQYF

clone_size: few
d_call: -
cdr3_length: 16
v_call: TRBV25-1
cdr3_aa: CASSDNLGQFQQTQYF

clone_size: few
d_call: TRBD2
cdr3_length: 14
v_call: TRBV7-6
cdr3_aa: CASSPSGGANEQYF

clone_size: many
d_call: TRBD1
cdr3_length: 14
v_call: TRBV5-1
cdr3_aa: CASSSRDRGYEQYF

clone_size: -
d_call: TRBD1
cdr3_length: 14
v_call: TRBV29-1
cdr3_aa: CSVAPRTGSETQYF

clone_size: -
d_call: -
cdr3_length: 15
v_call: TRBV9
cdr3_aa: CASSVEGHRAYGYTF

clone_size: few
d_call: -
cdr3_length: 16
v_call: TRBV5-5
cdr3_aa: CASSPPPLGVHNEQFF

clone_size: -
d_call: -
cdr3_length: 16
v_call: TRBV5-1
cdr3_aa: CASSPDLIRGDYEQYF

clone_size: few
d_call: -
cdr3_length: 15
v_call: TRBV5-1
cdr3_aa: CASSLAVVNTGELFF

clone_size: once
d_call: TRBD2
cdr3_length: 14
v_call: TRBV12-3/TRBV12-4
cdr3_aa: CASSSVAGADTQYF

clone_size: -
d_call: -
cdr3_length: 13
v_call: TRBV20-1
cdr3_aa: CSARGGSGQPQHF

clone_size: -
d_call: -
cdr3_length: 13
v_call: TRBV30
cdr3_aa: CAWLRQDSYEQYF

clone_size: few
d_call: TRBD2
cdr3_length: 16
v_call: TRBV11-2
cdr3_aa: CASSGRGLASYYEQYF

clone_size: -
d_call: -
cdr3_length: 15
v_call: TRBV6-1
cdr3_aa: CASTLDRAPNSPLHF

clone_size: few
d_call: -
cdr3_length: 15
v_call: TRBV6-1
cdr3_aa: CASRVERGATDTQYF

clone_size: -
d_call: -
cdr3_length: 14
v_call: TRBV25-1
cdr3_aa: CASSEPGSYNEQFF

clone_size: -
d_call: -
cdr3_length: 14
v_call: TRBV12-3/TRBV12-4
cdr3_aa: CASSSPGTYNEQFF

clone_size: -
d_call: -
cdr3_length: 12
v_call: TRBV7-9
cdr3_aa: CASSPAHYEQYF

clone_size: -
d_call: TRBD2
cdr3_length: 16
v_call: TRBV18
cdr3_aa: CASSPVAGGIQETQYF

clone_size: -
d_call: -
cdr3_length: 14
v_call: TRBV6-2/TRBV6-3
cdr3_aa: CASSSLRGGQKQFF

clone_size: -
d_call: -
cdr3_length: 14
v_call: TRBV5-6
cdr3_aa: CASSGGVGNSPLHF

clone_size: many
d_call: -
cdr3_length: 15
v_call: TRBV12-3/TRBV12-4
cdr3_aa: CASSSMTDFRNIQYF

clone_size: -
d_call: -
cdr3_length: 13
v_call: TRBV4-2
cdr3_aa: CASSRTDRGAQHF

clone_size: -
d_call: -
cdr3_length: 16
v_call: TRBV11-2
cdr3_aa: CASSLARGQFPYEQYF

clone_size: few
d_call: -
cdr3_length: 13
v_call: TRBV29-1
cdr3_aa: CSVIRTGTETQYF

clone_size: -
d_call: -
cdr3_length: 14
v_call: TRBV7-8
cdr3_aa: CASSLPGYAGELFF